This T cell receptor beta chain was obtained from a study of neurological immune-mediated disorders. This clonotype was seen repeatedly, ten times or more. Its specificity is not known. TCRdb re-called the 5' RACE reads through MiXCR, storing one row per CDR3 protein. The data show tens of thousands of distinct CDR3 sequences, roughly 4% seen once. Germline CDR1 and CDR2: DFQATT and SNEGSKA (reference sequence). This CDR3 has 14 amino acids. The trim removed 1 base at V and 6 bases at J, leaving 6 bases unmatched. Study-level findings and limits: HTLV-1-associated myelopathy had the most TCR clonal expansion, whereas multiple sclerosis had the least (lower than in healthy controls).

The sequence derives from a woman aged 45-65 years with multiple sclerosis. The sequencing sample was made of PBMCs. This sequence joins TRBV20-1 and TRBJ1-2; 9 bases agree with TRBD1. The CDR3 DNA sequence: TGCAGTGCTAGAGGGGACAGGGTGACCGATGGCTACACCTTC. This gives the protein CSARGDRVTDGYTF.